These 7 T cell receptor beta chains originate from one sample sequenced in a study of CD8+CD57+ T cells in acquired aplastic anemia. Profiling of TCR beta VDJ combinations and CDR3 sequences used genomic DNA as template. TCRdb called the reads again in MiXCR, with one record for every CDR3 protein. The table lists hundreds of thousands of distinct CDR3 sequences, around 32% of them singletons, with 0.82% in the top ten. The sequenced patients had an expansion of CD8+CD57+ cells seen by flow cytometry. The specimen was sorted CD4+, CD8+, or CD8+CD57+ T cells (not recorded which) from PBMCs. The receptors shown here come from a human donor with aplastic anemia.

The chain employs TRBV9 and TRBJ1-2, with TRBD1 matching over 10 bases. Germline-derived CDR1 and CDR2 are SGDLS and YYNGEE. The trim removed 2 bases at V and 3 bases at J, leaving 7 bases unmatched. This CDR3 is built from 16 residues. The CDR3 DNA sequence: TGTGCCAGCAGCGTGGATGGACAGGGGGTTTACTATGGCTACACCTTC. It encodes CASSVDGQGVYYGYTF.

This clonotype was counted ten times or more. The chain links TRBV19 to TRBJ1-2; D ambiguous. CDR3 length: 15 amino acids. With 4 bases removed from V and 2 bases from J, the gap between germline ends came to 14 bases. CDR1 and CDR2 (germline): LNHDA, SQIVND (reference sequence). The CDR3 reads CASSNANLANYGYTF. CDR3 coding DNA: TGTGCCAGTAGTAACGCAAATTTAGCAAACTATGGCTACACCTTC. The variable domain in full, completed from reference TRBV19 and TRBJ1-2, reads DGGITQSPKYLFRKEGQNVTLSCEQNLNHDAMYWYRQDPGQGLRLIYYSQIVNDFQKGDIAEGYSVSREKKESFPLTVTSAQKNPTAFYLCASSNANLANYGYTFGSGTRLTVV.

This clonotype was observed once. CDR3 bases: TGTGCCAGCAGCGTAGGGGGTTCATCGGCAGATACGCAGTATTTT. Protein product: CASSVGGSSADTQYF. This chain links TRBV9 with TRBJ2-3; D unclear. Germline CDR1 and CDR2: SGDLS and YYNGEE. The V end was cut by 0 bases, the J end by 4 bases, with 12 bases between. The CDR3 runs 15 residues.

This clonotype has ten or more counts. The V gene is TRBV2, the J gene TRBJ2-5; no definite D call. Trimming took 0 bases from V and 7 from J, leaving 12 bases between them. The length of the CDR3 is 14 residues. The V gene's germline CDR1 is SNHLY and CDR2 FYNNEI. CDR3 sequence (DNA): TGTGCCAGCAGTGAAGCGGTGACCCTAGGGACCCAGTACTTC. Its protein is CASSEAVTLGTQYF.

At least ten counts were recorded for this clonotype. V is TRBV4-1 and J is TRBJ2-7; maybe TRBD2 (6 bases). Looked up from germline, CDR1 is MGHRA and CDR2 is YSYEKL. There are 13 residues in the CDR3. Between the trimmed V and J ends, which lost 1 base and 6 bases, there was a span of 10 bases. The CDR3 coding sequence is TGCGCCAGCAGCCAAGGGCCGGGACTCGAGCAGTACTTC. Its translation is CASSQGPGLEQYF.

Written as DNA, the CDR3 is TGTGCCAGCAGCTCTATTATCCCGAACACTGAAGCTTTCTTT. As protein: CASSSIIPNTEAFF. The chain couples TRBV5-4 to TRBJ1-1; D remains ambiguous. V lost 3 bases and J lost 1, with 10 bases in between. Germline CDR1 and CDR2: SGHNT and YYREEE (reference sequence). The CDR3 extends over 14 amino acids.

The rearrangement links TRBV6-1 to TRBJ1-2; no firm D call. CDR3 length equals 15 residues. CDR1 is MNHNS and CDR2 is SASEGT in the germline V gene. The V end was cut by 6 bases, the J end by 4 bases, with 18 bases between. The CDR3 sequence is CASSKERAGIYGYTF. For the CDR3, the DNA is TGTGCCAGCAGCAAGGAAAGGGCTGGTATCTATGGCTACACCTTC.